The entry below gives a single T cell receptor beta chain sequence along with its context. Its antigen remains unknown. Some clones are missing from TCRdb's copy, which holds only in-frame ones; the method was immunoSEQ multiplex PCR. The sample shows 200 to 250 clones, under 60% of them seen only once. These data belong to a study of CD4+ T cells in melanoma. The study's findings and limits: Diverse differentiation states were reported for melanoma neoantigen-specific CD4+ T cells. CD8+ T cell, macrophage and B cell function reportedly correlated with neoantigen-specific CD4+ T cells.

The receptor comes from a human donor with melanoma.

CDR3 sequence (DNA): TGTGCCAGTAGTTGGGGTGGCCGTCAGCCCCAGCATTTT. This codes for CASSWGGRQPQHF. The rearrangement joins TRBV19 to TRBJ1-5; D ambiguous. Trimming left V 5 bases short and J 6 bases short, with 11 bases between. Germline V gene lookup returns CDR1 LNHDA and CDR2 SQIVND (reference sequence). The CDR3 length is 13 residues. Looking up the rest from reference TRBV19 and TRBJ1-5 gives the full variable domain: DGGITQSPKYLFRKEGQNVTLSCEQNLNHDAMYWYRQDPGQGLRLIYYSQIVNDFQKGDIAEGYSVSREKKESFPLTVTSAQKNPTAFYLCASSWGGRQPQHFGDGTRLSIL.